This T cell receptor (beta chain) was profiled in a study of T cells in localized non-small cell lung cancer. Study conclusions and caveats: Turning up in adjacent lung were a median approximately 60 of the top 100 tumor clones.

This clone was seen only a few times. No antigen is known for it. Trimming stripped 2 bases from V and 3 bases from J, with 11 bases between. The length of the CDR3 is 15 residues. Germline assignment: CDR1 SGHNT and CDR2 YENEEA. Sequencing used immunoSEQ multiplex PCR; TCRdb keeps in-frame clones, though not all of them. The sample holds approximately 2,300 clones; around 22% are singletons and the top ten take around 17%. This chain links TRBV11-3 with TRBJ1-3, with D hard to call. The TCR sequence derives from a woman aged 35 to 75 with stage II lung adenocarcinoma. Source: lung tumor tissue, taken before any cancer treatment. The CDR3: CASSLIGAGGNTIYF. CDR3 sequence (DNA): TGTGCCAGCAGCTTAATAGGAGCCGGTGGAAACACCATATATTTT.